Shown below are 18 T cell receptor beta chains from a single sample sequenced in a study of glioma-infiltrating T cells (TCRdb year 2016). Sequencing used an Illumina MiSeq. The iRepertoire nested amplicon-rescue multiplex PCR (arm-PCR) platform was used to amplify TCR alpha and beta CDR3 regions from RNA. TCRdb trimmed public reads at Q25 via fastp, called clones via MiXCR and kept in-frame beta chains. Every entry covers one CDR3 protein and lists the most common genes and DNA from its rows. This sample lists around 130,000 distinct CDR3 sequences; around 25% were detected once. The ten top clones hold around a quarter of the sample. The sample was glioma tissue, nonneoplastic brain tissue, or PBMCs (not recorded which). The receptor source for this set is a human donor with low-grade glioma or glioblastoma, undergoing nonglioma brain surgery, or in good health (not recorded which).

This clonotype was observed a few times. This chain links TRBV12-3 or TRBV12-4 with TRBJ2-5; 8 nucleotides match TRBD1. Trimming at V came to 3 bases and at J to 5 bases, leaving 5 bases not matched to a gene. The CDR3 is made up of 14 amino acids. This CDR3 reads CASSFGQGYETQYF. The CDR3 DNA reads TGTGCCAGCAGTTTCGGACAGGGCTATGAGACCCAGTACTTC.

This clonotype was seen repeatedly, ten times or more. The V call is TRBV6-1, the J call TRBJ2-7, with 9 bases matching TRBD1. Germline loops: CDR1 MNHNS, CDR2 SASEGT. The CDR3 length is 14 residues. J lost 2 bases, V lost 6 bases, and 5 bases had no gene match. The CDR3 loop reads CASRGTGQPYEQYV. CDR3 in DNA: TGTGCCAGCAGGGGGACAGGGCAACCCTACGAGCAGTACGTC.

This clonotype was picked up many times. The chain has TRBV4-1 and TRBJ1-2; D unclear. This CDR3 contains 16 residues. The V gene's germline CDR1 is MGHRA and CDR2 YSYEKL. The germline V and J ends were trimmed by 1 base and 5 bases, with 17 bases remaining between them. The chain's CDR3 is CASSQGRGSRSYGYTF. The CDR3 region has the DNA TGCGCCAGCAGCCAAGGAAGAGGGTCCAGGTCTTATGGCTACACCTTC.

In its sample, this clonotype was seen many times. The rearrangement joins TRBV20-1 to TRBJ1-5; no clear D gene. The V and J ends lost 2 bases and 7 bases respectively, with 12 bases between them. The CDR3 is 13 amino acids. Per germline, CDR1 DFQATT and CDR2 SNEGSKA (reference sequence). The CDR3 sequence: CSARPPRAQPQHF. CDR3 coding DNA: TGCAGTGCTAGACCACCCCGGGCGCAGCCCCAGCATTTT.

Relative to its sample, this clonotype is medium-sized. This chain joins TRBV20-1 and TRBJ1-5; D remains unclear. Trimming removed 1 base at V and 1 base at J, with 2 bases between. The CDR3 totals 12 residues. The germline V gene encodes CDR1 DFQATT and CDR2 SNEGSKA (reference sequence). The CDR3 DNA sequence: TGCAGTGCTAGAGCCAGCAATCAGCCCCAGCATTTT. This gives the protein CSARASNQPQHF.

This clonotype has ten or more counts. The chain recombines TRBV6-1 with TRBJ2-5; 7 bases match TRBD1. Germline V CDR1 and CDR2: MNHNS, SASEGT. CDR3 length: 15 residues. The J segment lost 1 base and the V segment lost 6 bases, leaving 8 bases of the junction unmatched. The CDR3 loop reads CASSFNRGGQETQYF. The CDR3 DNA reads TGTGCCAGCAGCTTCAACAGGGGTGGCCAAGAGACCCAGTACTTC.

Details on this clonotype: No conserved phenylalanine or tryptophan is present at the end of the CDR3, so a read error is the likely explanation. V usage is TRBV3-1 and J usage is TRBJ1-5, with 8 bases that match TRBD1. Germline lookup yields CDR1 LGHDT and CDR2 YNNKEL (reference sequence). This CDR3 comprises 14 residues. V lost 2 bases to trimming and J lost 4 bases; unmatched junction nucleotides: 1. In DNA, the CDR3 is TGTGCCAGCAGCCAAAACAGGGGGAATCAGCCCCAGCATTCT. Translation gives CASSQNRGNQPQHS.

This sequence joins TRBV6-5 and TRBJ2-3; TRBD2 matches at 10 bases. There are 17 residues in the CDR3. Germline V gives CDR1 MNHEY, CDR2 SVGAGI. V was pared by 5 bases and J by 9 bases, with 17 bases of the junction left unmatched. CDR3 coding DNA: TGTGCCAGCAGTGAACCCCTCCCCAGCGGGGGGGCCGAAACGCAGTATTTT. It yields the protein CASSEPLPSGGAETQYF.

The chain combines TRBV4-1 with TRBJ1-2; no firm D call. This CDR3 region has 13 residues. Trimming cost V 0 bases and J 8 bases, with 10 bases left between them. The germline V gene encodes CDR1 MGHRA and CDR2 YSYEKL. The CDR3 spells CASSQDVAVGYTF. The CDR3 DNA is TGCGCCAGCAGCCAAGATGTTGCGGTGGGCTACACCTTC.

The chain uses TRBV24-1 and TRBJ2-1; tentative D call: TRBD2 (6 bases). Germline lookup yields CDR1 KGHDR and CDR2 SFDVKD. The V gene lost 4 bases and the J gene lost 6 bases, with 15 bases spanning the gap. This CDR3 region has 15 residues. DNA for the CDR3: TGTGCCACCAGTGACCCCCTAGCGCACCCCAATGAGCAGTTCTTC. It specifies CATSDPLAHPNEQFF.

With regard to this clonotype: One base away lies a much larger clone, so this may be a sequencing read error. The CDR3 end shows no conserved phenylalanine or tryptophan, and so a read error is likely. The chain is built from TRBV6-2 or TRBV6-3 and TRBJ1-5, with D tentatively TRBD1 (5 bases). The CDR3 sequence is 12 residues long. V dropped 2 bases and J dropped 6 bases, with 5 bases sitting between them. Germline V gives CDR1 MNHEY, CDR2 SVGEGT. Here the CDR3 reads CASSYQGQPQHL. The CDR3 DNA reads TGTGCCAGCAGTTACCAGGGTCAGCCCCAGCATCTT.

This clonotype was observed a handful of times. This chain uses TRBV6-6 with TRBJ2-7, with TRBD1 matching 8 bases. The junction had 3 bases not matched to a gene; V was cut back by 2 bases and J by 6 bases. The CDR3 is 13 amino acids. Germline V gene sequence: CDR1 MNHNY, CDR2 SVGAGI (reference sequence). In nucleotides, the CDR3 is TGTGCCAGCAGTTACCTAACAGGGGGCGAGCAGTACGTC. Protein product: CASSYLTGGEQYV.

In the case of this clonotype: A much larger clone is a single base away; this may be a read error. This chain links TRBV7-2 with TRBJ1-1; 8 bases agree with TRBD1. The CDR3 totals 14 residues. Germline V CDR1 and CDR2: SGHTA, FQGNSA. The CDR3 spells CASSSGQAAIGASF. The CDR3 DNA follows: TGTGCCAGCAGCTCGGGACAGGCCGCGATTGGGGCTTCCTTT.

The table lists this clonotype with a few counts. The chain combines TRBV6-1 with TRBJ1-3, with D unresolved. Deletions cut 5 bases from V and 4 bases from J, with 15 bases between. CDR3 length: 15 amino acids. The germline V gene encodes CDR1 MNHNS and CDR2 SASEGT. This CDR3 is CASSRAEGSGNTIYF. CDR3 bases: TGTGCCAGCAGTCGCGCCGAGGGTTCCGGAAACACCATATATTTT.

The chain joins TRBV12-3 or TRBV12-4 to TRBJ2-3; D not resolved. The germline V and J ends were trimmed by 3 bases and 8 bases, with 12 bases remaining between them. The CDR3 extends over 13 amino acids. The CDR3 nucleotides are TGTGCCAGCAGTTTTTTTGGAAGACCTACGCAGTATTTT. Translating gives CASSFFGRPTQYF.

The chain has TRBV28 and TRBJ2-5, with D maybe TRBD1 (7 bases). V lost 7 bases and J 2 bases, leaving 11 bases between the germline ends. This CDR3 spans 13 amino acids. The germline CDR1 and CDR2 sequences are MDHEN and SYDVKM. The CDR3 protein is CASIQGGQETQYF. In nucleotides, the CDR3 is TGTGCCAGCATCCAGGGGGGTCAAGAGACCCAGTACTTC.

This clonotype has a handful of counts. This sequence joins TRBV28 and TRBJ1-2; D uncertain. Trimming removed 4 bases from V and 0 bases from J, with 12 bases in between. The CDR3 consists of 15 residues. Germline lookup yields CDR1 MDHEN and CDR2 SYDVKM. CDR3 residues: CASSSFLIANYGYTF. Here the CDR3 DNA reads TGTGCCAGCAGTTCCTTCCTAATAGCTAACTATGGCTACACCTTC.

This clonotype turned up a few times. The V and J genes are TRBV5-1 and TRBJ1-1; no clear D. Trimming pared 2 bases from V and 1 base from J, leaving 18 bases between. The germline gives CDR1 SGHRS, CDR2 YFSETQ. This CDR3 is built from 17 residues. CDR3 sequence (DNA): TGCGCCAGCAGCTTTAAGTTCCCGGTGGGCTGGAACACTGAAGCTTTCTTT. Translating gives CASSFKFPVGWNTEAFF.